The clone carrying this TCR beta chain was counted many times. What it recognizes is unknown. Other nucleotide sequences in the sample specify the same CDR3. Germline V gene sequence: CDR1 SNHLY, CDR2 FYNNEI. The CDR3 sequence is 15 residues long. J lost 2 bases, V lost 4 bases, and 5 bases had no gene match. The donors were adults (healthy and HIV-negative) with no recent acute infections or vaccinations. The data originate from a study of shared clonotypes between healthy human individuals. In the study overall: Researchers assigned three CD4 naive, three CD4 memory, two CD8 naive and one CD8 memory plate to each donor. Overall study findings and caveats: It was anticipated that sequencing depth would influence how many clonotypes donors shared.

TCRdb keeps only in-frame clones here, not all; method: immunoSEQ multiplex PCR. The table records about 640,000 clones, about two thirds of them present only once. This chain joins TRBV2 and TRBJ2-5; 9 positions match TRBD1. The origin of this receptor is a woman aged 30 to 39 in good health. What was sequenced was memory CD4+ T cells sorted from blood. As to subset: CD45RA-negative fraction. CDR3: CASSAEGQGQETQYF. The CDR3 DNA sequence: TGTGCCAGCAGTGCGGAAGGACAGGGGCAAGAGACCCAGTACTTC.